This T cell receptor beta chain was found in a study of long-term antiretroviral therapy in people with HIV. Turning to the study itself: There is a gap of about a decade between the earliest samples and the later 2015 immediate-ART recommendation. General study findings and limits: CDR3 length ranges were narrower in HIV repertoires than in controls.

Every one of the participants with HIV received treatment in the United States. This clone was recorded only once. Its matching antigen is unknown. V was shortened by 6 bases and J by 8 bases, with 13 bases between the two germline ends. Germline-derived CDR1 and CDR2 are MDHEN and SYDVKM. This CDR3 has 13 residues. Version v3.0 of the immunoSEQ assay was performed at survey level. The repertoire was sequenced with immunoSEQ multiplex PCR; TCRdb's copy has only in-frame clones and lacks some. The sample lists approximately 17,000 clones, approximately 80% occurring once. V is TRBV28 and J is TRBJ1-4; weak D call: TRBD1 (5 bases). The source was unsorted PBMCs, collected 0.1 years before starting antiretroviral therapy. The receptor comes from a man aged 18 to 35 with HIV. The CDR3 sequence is CASREQGREKLFF. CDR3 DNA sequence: TGTGCCAGCAGAGAGCAGGGTAGAGAAAAACTGTTTTTT.